This T cell receptor beta chain is drawn from a study of preoperative IRX-2 immunotherapy in early breast cancer. V shed 2 bases, J shed 4 bases, and the junction held 5 bases outside the gene matches. There are 16 residues in the CDR3. The germline V gene has CDR1 SGHRS and CDR2 YFSETQ. This table comes from immunoSEQ multiplex PCR, and its TCRdb copy is limited to in-frame clones, with some not included. This table has around 34,000 clones, 83% appearing once. As to treatment: preoperative locoregional IRX-2 cytokine immunotherapy. Preoperative locoregional IRX-2 cytokine immunotherapy was tested in the phase Ib source study.

The receptor's source is a human donor with breast cancer. Sequenced material: lymph node tissue, taken from a patient treated with IRX-2 immunotherapy. The chain couples TRBV5-1 to TRBJ2-1, with 11 positions matching TRBD2. CDR3 coding DNA: TGCGCCAGCAGCTTCTTCGGGACTAGCGGATACAATGAGCAGTTCTTC. This sequence encodes CASSFFGTSGYNEQFF.